This T cell receptor (beta chain) was obtained from a study of CD8+ T cells in alopecia areata. Study information: Treated patients took oral tofacitinib at 5 to 10 mg twice daily. Study-level results: Normal scalp showed lower clonality than lesional scalp, especially alopecia totalis/universalis.

Turning to this clone: Its antigen is unknown.

Once RNA had been extracted, it was reverse transcribed into cDNA to act as the sequencing template. TCRdb's table, derived via immunoSEQ multiplex PCR, lists solely in-frame clones and lacks some. The data hold 150,000 to 200,000 clones, with 60% observed a single time. As to treatment: oral pan-JAK inhibitor, 5-10 mg twice daily. The CDR3 totals 15 residues. Germline values: CDR1 SGHVS, CDR2 FNYEAQ. V shed 5 bases and J shed 5 bases, with 15 bases lying between them. The TCR was taken from a human donor with alopecia areata. The chain couples TRBV7-6 to TRBJ1-4; D gene unclear. Sequenced here: CD4+ T cells sorted from blood, sampled at week 24, from a patient treated with tofacitinib. In nucleotides, the CDR3 is TGTGCCAGCAGCCCTCGCCAGGCGGTAAATGAAAAACTGTTTTTT. Amino acid sequence: CASSPRQAVNEKLFF. The full variable domain, with the rest looked up from reference TRBV7-6 and TRBJ1-4, is GAGVSQSPRYKVTKRGQDVALRCDPISGHVSLYWYRQALGQGPEFLTYFNYEAQQDKSGLPNDRFSAERPEGSISTLTIQRTEQRDSAMYRCASSPRQAVNEKLFFGSGTQLSVL.